The sequence of this TCR beta chain was determined in a study of T cell repertoires in cytomegalovirus infection. About the study: Used in the study were CMV epitopes, some recently identified and HLA-C-restricted, others well-studied and HLA-B-restricted.

Study-level results: Summed public TCR beta family frequency identified CMV carriers bearing the relevant HLA.

The V end was cut by 3 bases, the J end by 5 bases, with 7 bases between. The CDR3 spans 13 residues. Germline values: CDR1 SGHVS, CDR2 FQNEAQ. TCRdb re-called the reads through MiXCR, storing one row per CDR3 protein. The sample includes 75,000 to 100,000 distinct CDR3 sequences, about 31% of them seen just once. The table lists this clonotype with a few counts. Its antigen is not identified. The TCR was taken from a human donor in good health (CMV status not recorded). Some clones in this sample may be carry-over from other donors' samples. The chain combines TRBV7-8 with TRBJ2-2; a possible D gene is TRBD2 (5 bases). Sequencing used CD8+ T cells from cultured PBMCs, obtained from culture after CMV antigen stimulation. The CDR3 here is CASSFGVTGELFF. CDR3 nucleotide sequence: TGTGCCAGCAGCTTCGGGGTAACCGGGGAGCTGTTTTTT.